The clone carrying this T cell receptor beta chain has more than one count but fewer than ten. What it binds is unknown. Gene names are mouse gene names. The read gets to within 1 residue of the CDR3 end, and the germline J gene fills in the rest. The ends were cut back, 0 bases at V and 0 bases at J, with 11 bases in the middle. The CDR3 consists of 16 residues. CDR1 is SGHSN and CDR2 is HYEKVE in the germline V gene. This sample stems from a study of tissue T cells after allogeneic stem cell transplantation. Time point in this sample: mouse harvest day 14 after allogeneic transplant. Mouse grafts combined 10^7 T-cell-depleted bone marrow cells with 10^6 splenic CD5+ T cells. B6 (H2b) cells into BALB/c (H2d) mice; tissues taken at day 7 or 14. The assay was immunoSEQ multiplex PCR, and TCRdb's table has in-frame clones only and misses some. The repertoire holds around 2,900 clones, around two fifths seen once, with approximately 23% in the top ten.

Study-level points and caveats: Motif-based clustering found tissue-specific repertoire signatures shared across patients, though few clones were shared. This small cohort was clinically heterogeneous, and sampling depth was a limitation. TCR repertoires tracked anatomic similarity, regardless of disease or transplant status.

What was sequenced was gut tissue. This clonotype was sampled from a female BALB/c mouse given C57BL/6 T cells with graft-versus-host disease after an allogeneic hematopoietic cell transplant. The V call is TRBV12-1, the J call TRBJ1-3, with TRBD1 as a possible D gene (5 bases). Incomplete CDR3 DNA: TGTGCCAGCTCTCTCGACGCAGGGAATTCTGGAAATACGCTCTAT. Its protein is CASSLDAGNSGNTLY. The full CDR3 protein is CASSLDAGNSGNTLYF.